The following is a TCR beta chain sequence with its context. There is no known antigen for this receptor. No per-base quality is available; no much larger clone lies one base away. Explained via the paper, the time point label denotes: newly diagnosed GD, antithyroid drugs for less than 3 months. RNA was extracted from PBMCs in TRIzol for both TCR sequencing and RNA sequencing. The diagnosis of Graves' disease followed American Thyroid Association guidelines. Recruitment of patients was carried out at an endocrinology department in Xi'an, China. Each patient gave roughly 8.4 milliliters of peripheral blood, collected in an EDTA anticoagulant tube. Ficoll Paque Plus density gradient separation was used to isolate PBMCs, and no further T cell sorting was done. An Agilent 2100 Bioanalyzer and agarose gel were used to check RNA quality, and a NanoDrop 2000 was used to measure RNA concentration. From a lookup of the germline V gene, CDR1 and CDR2 are KGHSH and LQKENI. The CDR3 holds 13 amino acids from the cysteine to the phenylalanine. Only the CDR3 DNA is retained, 39 bases long and in frame from the first base. Trimming costs V 3 bases and J 6 bases, and their ends lie 9 bases apart.

This entry belongs to a study of regulatory T cells in long-lasting Graves disease (dated by TCRdb to 2020 to 2022). Regarding the research as a whole: Newly diagnosed Graves' disease patients had taken antithyroid drugs for less than 3 months. Peripheral blood TCR sequencing and RNA sequencing compared persistent Graves' disease patients with newly diagnosed Graves' disease patients. The study was conducted in China and was registered as a clinical trial. A total of roughly 33 samples underwent TCR sequencing: some 13 from persistent and approximately 20 from newly diagnosed Graves' disease patients. What the study reported, not specific to this receptor: TRBV28, TRBJ1-2 and TRBJ2-5 were preferentially used in persistent disease, while TRBV20-1 and TRBJ2-1 were favored in newly diagnosed disease. Persistent patients shared more public clonotypes among themselves (around 3,000) than newly diagnosed patients did (over 950). The study examined only peripheral blood because the primary lesion, thyroid tissue, could not be accessed. The small sample size was acknowledged by the authors as a limitation that may reduce accuracy. Sequencing and analysis were restricted to the TCR beta chain. Compared with newly diagnosed patients, persistent Graves' disease patients had lower TCR Shannon entropy and fewer highly expanded clones, which suggests clonal expansion.

The library was obtained by multiplex PCR. The sequencer was an Illumina HiSeq 4000. TCR beta libraries were built with iRepertoire HTBI primers and Arm-PCR amplification of CDR3 regions. Before sequencing, the PCR products underwent gel purification. On the study's bioinformatics: Across samples, some 62 TRBV and 13 to 15 TRBJ segments were identified and used for gene usage analysis of CDR3 amino acid clonotypes. Filtered high-quality paired reads were merged into contigs using COPE and FqMerger. BLAST was used to align contigs to IMGT TRBV, TRBD and TRBJ reference genes, and CDR3 was defined according to IMGT. Any clonotype with a frequency above 0.1% was classified as a highly expanded clone. Repertoire diversity was measured by Shannon entropy, and V-J evenness by the Gini coefficient. Clonotypes shared by more than one individual were considered public. TCRdb itself trimmed the public reads at Q25 with fastp, ran MiXCR and retained productive beta chains. Every distinct CDR3 protein forms one entry, paired with its most common genes and DNA. TCRdb's processing, not the authors', yielded these V and J calls. The sample table shows under 800,000 distinct CDR3 sequences, and roughly 15% are seen once. 18% of the sample goes to the ten largest clones.

This sample was shared with a second study, whose subject was T cells in Graves' hyperthyroidism and ophthalmopathy. According to the second study: Stable Graves' hyperthyroidism was defined as the absence of progression to ophthalmopathy over 18 months of follow-up. Hyperthyroidism patients were aged 18 to 65 years and newly diagnosed, with disease duration of less than 2 months. Exclusion was applied to patients with uncontrolled infections, other autoimmune diseases, pregnancy or lactation. Diagnoses were based on clinical symptoms, serum thyroxine and TRAb, thyroid ultrasound and orbital computed tomography. For the first round of RT-PCR on the TCR CDR3, the HTBI primer set was used together with the Qiagen OneStep RT-PCR kit. Most expanded thyroid clonotypes (frequency above 0.001) were also detected in blood, suggesting blood repertoires may reflect thyroid immune responses. A model built on a 13 V-J signature distinguished ophthalmopathy from stable hyperthyroidism, reaching approximately 89% sensitivity and about 81% specificity in cross-validation and 80%/75% in testing. In validation, the model predicted progression to ophthalmopathy a median of roughly 6.2 months before onset, with roughly 68% sensitivity and around 76% specificity. To identify distinguishing TCR V-J signatures, a discovery cohort of about 100 patients was used, comprising 43 with Graves' ophthalmopathy and about 59 with stable Graves' hyperthyroidism. Prospective prediction of ophthalmopathy was tested in an independent validation cohort consisting of some 18 hyperthyroidism patients and around 17 patients who later progressed to ophthalmopathy. The 100 discovery patients were randomly split 7:3 into training and test sets. In several Graves' hyperthyroidism patients, the study also compared T-cell repertoires from thyroid tissue with T-cell repertoires from blood. After sampling, hyperthyroidism patients received methimazole starting at 30 mg daily, and ophthalmopathy patients received high-dose intravenous methylprednisolone. The libraries were constructed in a second round of multiplex PCR and then size-selected and purified. Libraries were sequenced paired-end with 100 bp reads on an Illumina HiSeq2000. SOAPnuke was used to process the raw data, removing reads that contained adapters or uncalled bases, had a mean Phred below 15, or lacked an exact match to the constant primer or identifier. COPE v1.2.5 was used to merge high-quality paired reads, and clonotypes were defined as unique nucleotide sequences. Clonotypes were aligned to IMGT TRBV, TRBD and TRBJ reference segments using MiTCR v1.1. The analysis was restricted to V-J combinations with a frequency above 0.0001, which together covered 99.2% of the repertoires. The TCS score was defined as the ratio of F50 (clonal expansion) to E x V (chaos), calculated using BLOSUM62-based TCRdist between CDR3 peptides within each V-J. Welch's t-statistics and random forest reduced roughly 540 V-J features to around 14, which were used in a naive Bayes classifier (R e1071). No statistical method was used to set the sample size in advance, and investigators knew the group allocation. The paper describes TCR Vbeta CDR3 sequencing of around 130 peripheral blood samples, made up of 43 ophthalmopathy patients, over 70 hyperthyroidism patients and roughly 17 progressor patients.

This material consisted of peripheral blood mononuclear cells (PBMCs), taken at new diagnosis, from a patient treated with antithyroid drugs. The sequence was collected from a woman aged 25 to 39 with Graves disease. Donor details come from another sample of the same person, matched by shared clones. The receptor chain draws on TRBV18 and TRBJ2-1; the D gene is not confidently resolved. For the CDR3, the sequence is CASSPSRTNEQFF. The DNA sequence is as follows: TGTGCCAGCTCACCGAGCCGTACCAATGAGCAGTTCTTC.